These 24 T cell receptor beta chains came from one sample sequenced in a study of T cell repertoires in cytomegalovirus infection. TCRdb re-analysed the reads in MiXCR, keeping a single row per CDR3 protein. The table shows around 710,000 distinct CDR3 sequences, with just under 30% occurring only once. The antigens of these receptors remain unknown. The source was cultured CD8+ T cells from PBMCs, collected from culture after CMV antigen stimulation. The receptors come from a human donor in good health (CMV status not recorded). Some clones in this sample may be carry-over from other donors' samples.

In DNA form, the CDR3 reads TGTGCCAGCAGCTTAAAGGGGGACTTTGGAAACACCATATATTTT. Its protein is CASSLKGDFGNTIYF. V usage is TRBV7-2 and J usage is TRBJ1-3; tentatively, D is TRBD1 (6 bases). CDR3 length: 15 amino acids. Germline V lookup: CDR1 SGHTA, CDR2 FQGNSA. V was trimmed by 2 bases and J by 3 bases, leaving 11 bases between them. Complete variable domain (other parts from reference TRBV7-2 and TRBJ1-3): GAGVSQSPSNKVTEKGKDVELRCDPISGHTALYWYRQSLGQGLEFLIYFQGNSAPDKSGLPSDRFSAERTGGSVSTLTIQRTQQEDSAVYLCASSLKGDFGNTIYFGEGSWLTVV.

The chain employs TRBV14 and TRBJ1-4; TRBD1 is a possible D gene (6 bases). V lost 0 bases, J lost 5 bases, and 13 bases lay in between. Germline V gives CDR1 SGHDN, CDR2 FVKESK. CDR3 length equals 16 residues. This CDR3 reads CASSQDGRGRNEKLFF. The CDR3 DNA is TGTGCCAGCAGCCAAGATGGCAGGGGACGAAATGAAAAACTGTTTTTT.

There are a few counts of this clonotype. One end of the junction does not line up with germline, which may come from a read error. CDR3 bases: TGCGCCAGCACCTTGGGGGGACTAGCGGGAGTGATCGGCACAGATACGCAGTATTTT. This codes for CASTLGGLAGVIGTDTQYF. The rearrangement links TRBV5-1 to TRBJ2-3; TRBD2 matches 14 bases. CDR1 is SGHRS and CDR2 is YFSETQ in the germline V gene. The length of the CDR3 is 19 residues.

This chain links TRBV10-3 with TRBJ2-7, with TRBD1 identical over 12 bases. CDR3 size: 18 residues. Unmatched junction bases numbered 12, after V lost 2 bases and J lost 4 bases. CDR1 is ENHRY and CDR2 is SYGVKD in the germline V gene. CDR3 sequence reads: CAISEIGIRDRGQYEQYF. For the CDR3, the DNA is TGTGCCATCAGTGAGATAGGTATCCGGGACAGGGGGCAGTACGAGCAGTACTTC.

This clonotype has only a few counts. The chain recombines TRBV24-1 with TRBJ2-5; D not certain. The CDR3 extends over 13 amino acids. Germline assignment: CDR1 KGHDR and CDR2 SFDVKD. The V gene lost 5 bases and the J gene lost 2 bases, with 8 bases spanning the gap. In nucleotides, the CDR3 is TGTGCCACCAGTGGCAGGCTACAAGAGACCCAGTACTTC. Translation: CATSGRLQETQYF.

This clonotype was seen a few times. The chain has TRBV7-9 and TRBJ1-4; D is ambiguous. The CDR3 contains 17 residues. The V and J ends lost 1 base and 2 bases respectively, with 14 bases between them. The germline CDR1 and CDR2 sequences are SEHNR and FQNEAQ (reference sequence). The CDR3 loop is CASSLGPRKETNEKLFF. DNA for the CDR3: TGTGCCAGCAGCTTAGGGCCGAGGAAGGAGACTAATGAAAAACTGTTTTTT.

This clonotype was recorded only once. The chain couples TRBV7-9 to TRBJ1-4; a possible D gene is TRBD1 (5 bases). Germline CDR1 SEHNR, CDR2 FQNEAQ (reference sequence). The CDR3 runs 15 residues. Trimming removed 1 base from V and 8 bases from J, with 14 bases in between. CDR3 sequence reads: CASSLGDGPSEKLFF. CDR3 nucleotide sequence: TGTGCCAGCAGCTTAGGGGACGGACCGAGCGAAAAACTGTTTTTT.

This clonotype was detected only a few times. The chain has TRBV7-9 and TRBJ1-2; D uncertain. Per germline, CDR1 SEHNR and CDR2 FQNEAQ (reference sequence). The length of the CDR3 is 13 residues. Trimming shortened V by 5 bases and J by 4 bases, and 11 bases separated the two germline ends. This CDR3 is CASSAREGYGYTF. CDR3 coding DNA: TGTGCCAGCAGCGCGAGAGAGGGCTATGGCTACACCTTC.

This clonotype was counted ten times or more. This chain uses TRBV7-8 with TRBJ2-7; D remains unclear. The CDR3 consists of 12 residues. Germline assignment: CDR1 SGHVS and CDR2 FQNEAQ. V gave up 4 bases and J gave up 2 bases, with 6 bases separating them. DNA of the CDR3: TGTGCCAGCAGCTCCCGGACCTACGAGCAGTACTTC. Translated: CASSSRTYEQYF.

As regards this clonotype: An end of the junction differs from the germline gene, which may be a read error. The CDR3 nucleotides are TGTGCCAGCAGATTAGCCCCTCGAGGGCGGCTCTATGGCTACACCTTC. It yields the protein CASRLAPRGRLYGYTF. J is TRBJ1-2 and V is TRBV12-3 or TRBV12-4; D call uncertain. The CDR3 has 16 amino acids.

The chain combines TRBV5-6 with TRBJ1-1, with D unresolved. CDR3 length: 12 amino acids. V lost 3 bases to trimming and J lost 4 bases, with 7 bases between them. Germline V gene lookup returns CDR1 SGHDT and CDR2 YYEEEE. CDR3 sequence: CASSYDTTEAFF. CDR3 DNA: TGTGCCAGCAGCTACGACACCACTGAAGCTTTCTTT.

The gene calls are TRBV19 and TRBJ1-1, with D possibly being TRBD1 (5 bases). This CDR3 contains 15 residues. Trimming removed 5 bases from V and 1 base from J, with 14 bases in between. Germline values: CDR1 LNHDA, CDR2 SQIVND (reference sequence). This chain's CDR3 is CASSSEQVRNTEAFF. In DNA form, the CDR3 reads TGTGCCAGTAGTTCGGAACAGGTGCGGAACACTGAAGCTTTCTTT.

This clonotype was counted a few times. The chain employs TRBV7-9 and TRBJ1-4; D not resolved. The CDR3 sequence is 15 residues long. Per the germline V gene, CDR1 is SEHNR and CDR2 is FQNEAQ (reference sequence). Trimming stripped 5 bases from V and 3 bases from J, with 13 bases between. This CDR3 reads CASSNSDPPNEKLFF. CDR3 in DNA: TGTGCCAGCAGCAATTCGGACCCCCCTAATGAAAAACTGTTTTTT.

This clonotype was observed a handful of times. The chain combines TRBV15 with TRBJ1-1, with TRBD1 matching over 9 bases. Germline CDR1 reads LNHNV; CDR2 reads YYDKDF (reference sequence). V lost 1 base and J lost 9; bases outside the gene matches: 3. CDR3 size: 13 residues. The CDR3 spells CATSRAGTGKAFF. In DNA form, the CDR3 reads TGTGCCACCAGCAGAGCCGGGACAGGGAAAGCTTTCTTT.

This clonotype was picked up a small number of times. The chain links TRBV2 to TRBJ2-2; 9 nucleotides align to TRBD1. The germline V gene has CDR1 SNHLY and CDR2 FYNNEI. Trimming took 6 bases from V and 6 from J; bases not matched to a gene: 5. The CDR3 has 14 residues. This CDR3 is CASSDGQGPGELFF. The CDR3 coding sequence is TGTGCCAGCAGCGACGGACAGGGGCCCGGGGAGCTGTTTTTT.

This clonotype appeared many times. The CDR3 DNA sequence: TGTGCCAGCAGCTTAACCAACCCCTCGGACATCCCTAGCTCTGGAAACACCATATATTTT. Translated: CASSLTNPSDIPSSGNTIYF. The gene calls are TRBV7-2 and TRBJ1-3; D may be TRBD1 (5 bases). The CDR3 is 20 amino acids. V lost 2 bases, J lost 0 bases, and 23 bases lay in between. Germline-derived CDR1 and CDR2 are SGHTA and FQGNSA.

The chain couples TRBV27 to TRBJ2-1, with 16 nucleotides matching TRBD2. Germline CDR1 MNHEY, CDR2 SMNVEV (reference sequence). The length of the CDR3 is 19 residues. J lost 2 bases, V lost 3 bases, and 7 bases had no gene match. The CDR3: CASSLGLAGGRHTYNEQFF. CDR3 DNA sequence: TGTGCCAGCAGTTTGGGACTAGCGGGGGGGCGTCACACCTACAATGAGCAGTTCTTC.

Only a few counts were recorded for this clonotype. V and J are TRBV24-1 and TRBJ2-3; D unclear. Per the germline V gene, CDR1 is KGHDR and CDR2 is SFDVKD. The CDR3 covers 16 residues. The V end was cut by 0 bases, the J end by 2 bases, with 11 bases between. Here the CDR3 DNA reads TGTGCCACCAGTGATTTGCGCGGACGCTCCACAGATACGCAGTATTTT. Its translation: CATSDLRGRSTDTQYF.

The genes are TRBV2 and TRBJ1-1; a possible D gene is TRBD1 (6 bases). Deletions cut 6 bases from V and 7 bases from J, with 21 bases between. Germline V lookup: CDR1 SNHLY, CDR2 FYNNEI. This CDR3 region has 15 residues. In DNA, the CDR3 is TGTGCCAGCAGAGACAATACCGGGACACGGTTTGAAGCTTTCTTT. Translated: CASRDNTGTRFEAFF.

The CDR3 loop is CASSIPGTGVEAFF. CDR3 bases: TGCGCCAGCAGCATTCCCGGGACAGGGGTTGAAGCTTTCTTT. The chain joins TRBV4-1 to TRBJ1-1; 10 nucleotides agree with TRBD1. CDR3 length equals 14 residues. The V and J ends lost 5 bases and 7 bases, in that order; junction bases with no gene match: 7. CDR1 is MGHRA and CDR2 is YSYEKL in the germline V gene.

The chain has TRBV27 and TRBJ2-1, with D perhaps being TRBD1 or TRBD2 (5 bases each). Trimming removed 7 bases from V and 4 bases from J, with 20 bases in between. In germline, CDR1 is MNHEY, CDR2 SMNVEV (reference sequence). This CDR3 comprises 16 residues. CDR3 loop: CASTLGEPQLYNEQFF. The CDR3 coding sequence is TGTGCCAGCACCCTAGGGGAGCCACAACTGTACAATGAGCAGTTCTTC.

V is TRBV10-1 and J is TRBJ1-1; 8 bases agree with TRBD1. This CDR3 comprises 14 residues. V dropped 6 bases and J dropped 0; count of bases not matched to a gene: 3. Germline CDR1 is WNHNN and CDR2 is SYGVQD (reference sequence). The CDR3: CASRPTGVNTEAFF. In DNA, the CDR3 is TGCGCCAGCAGACCGACAGGGGTGAACACTGAAGCTTTCTTT.

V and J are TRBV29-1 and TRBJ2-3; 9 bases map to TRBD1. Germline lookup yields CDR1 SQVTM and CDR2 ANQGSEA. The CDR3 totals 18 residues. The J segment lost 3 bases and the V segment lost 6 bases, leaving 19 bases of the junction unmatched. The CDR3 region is CSVLPGQGRKPRTDTQYF. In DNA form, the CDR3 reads TGCAGCGTACTTCCGGGACAGGGCAGAAAACCCAGGACAGATACGCAGTATTTT.

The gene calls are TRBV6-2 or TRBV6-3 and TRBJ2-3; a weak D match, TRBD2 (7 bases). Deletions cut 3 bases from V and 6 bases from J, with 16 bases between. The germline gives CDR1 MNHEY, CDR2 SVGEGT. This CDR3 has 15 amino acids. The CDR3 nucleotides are TGTGCCAGCAGTTATGGTGGGGGGGCAACCGATACGCAGTATTTT. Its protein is CASSYGGGATDTQYF.